Below, one T cell receptor (beta chain) is given with its context. This receptor's antigen is unknown. One base away there is no much larger clone; base qualities are not given. This specimen comes from a study of cytomegalovirus exposure and HLA in healthy donors (dated by TCRdb to the late 2010s). Some background on the complete study: An earlier analysis of about 530 of the donors reported 276 Gb of sequence data and 95 million to 130 million unique TCR beta sequences obtained from approximately 180 million T cells. The aim of the study was to test whether cataloging public T cell receptors could identify signatures of past pathogen exposure. Typing coverage varied by locus: 629-630 donors for A, B, C, DRB1 and DQB1; more than 500 for DQA1; about 590 for DPA1; roughly 470 for DPB1. The later analysis used no new phenotypic data to find candidate immune exposures, relying instead on TCR beta sequences and their occurrence across donors. Both class I and class II loci were covered by HLA typing, at four-digit resolution. Among the approximately 430 genotyped donors, about 83% belonged to the genetic ancestry cluster associated with self-reported Caucasian donors. On average, around 230,000 unique TCR beta nucleotide sequences were sequenced per donor among a few hundred genotyped donors of the cohort, with roughly 18% of those sequences being non-productive. Every discovery cohort repertoire had been produced on one sequencing platform. An earlier analysis of approximately 640 of the donors applied high-throughput TCR beta sequencing to assess whether each TCR beta V gene segment acted as functional or pseudogenic. Donor age, sex, ethnicity and CMV serostatus were collected together with the repertoire data. The study profiled the T cell repertoires of hundreds of subjects by immunosequencing and related them to cytomegalovirus serostatus. The study combined high-throughput TCR immunosequencing, statistical association of individual TCRs with disease status, and machine learning to predict cytomegalovirus infection status. A later analysis re-analyzed previously published TCR beta repertoires from 666 donors and added high-resolution HLA genotyping to study TCR occurrence patterns. A later genetic analysis took genome-wide SNP genotypes for about 55% of the 666 donors and used that subset as a discovery cohort. In addition to the first cohort of hundreds of subjects, a separate validation cohort of 120 different subjects was used. Roughly five DR-DQ haplotypes were handled as single units for association and clustering, since linkage in the cohort was strong. Approximately 300 gigabases of sequencing data and around 80 million unique TCR sequences made up an early release that covered about 640 HLA-typed donors. What the research found in general, with its limitations: Roughly 17 rarely observed V segments, including chromosome 9 orphons, were excluded from the earlier analysis of almost 600 of the donors because counts were too low. Linkage disequilibrium might explain the correlated functional status among segregating V segments, but an unknown experimental factor could not be excluded. The authors suggested that the approach could potentially be generalized to other disease states and immunological phenotypes. In this cohort, only TCR beta chains were sequenced, and detectable features were limited by the absence of alpha or paired-chain data. Most TCR sequences were seen in very few donors, while some public TCRs were found in many individuals. A later genetic analysis associated a missense DCLRE1C variant with V-gene and J-gene trimming of TCR beta chains, and an independent cohort replicated the association. In a later genetic analysis, fewer N-insertions in productive TCRs were reported among donors in an Asian-associated ancestry cluster than the roughly 700-donor mean. In an earlier analysis of some 540 of the donors, most TCR beta V segments appeared in productive rearrangements about 87% or about 30% of the time, broadly matching IMGT annotations. Most CMV-associated TCR beta chains appeared to be HLA-restricted in a later analysis, and the HLA associations seemed to be driven largely by CMV exposure. Presence/absence analyses assumed roughly uniform sequencing depth across donors, an assumption that may not hold. Because the 87-base-pair reads could not distinguish some IMGT-functional V segments, including TRBV6-2 and TRBV6-3, those segments were excluded. For the cohort, immune exposure information was limited to CMV serostatus. In a later analysis, HLA-associated TCR beta chains showed more clonal expansion and lower generation probabilities than non-associated chains that were equally common. Assigning TCR associations to individual alleles was difficult when HLA alleles, especially DR and DQ, strongly co-occurred. The classifier was reported to diagnose cytomegalovirus status with high specificity and sensitivity in both the original and validation cohorts. A cluster of highly shared sequence variants was judged likely to be a technical artifact of the sequencing pipeline. A later analysis reported that several top co-occurrence clusters appeared linked to parvovirus B19, influenza, CMV and Epstein-Barr virus. A later analysis associated around 16,000 TCR beta sequences with specific HLA alleles at a false discovery rate of 0.05. A further reported finding was that TCR beta sequences accurately predicted the HLA-A and HLA-B alleles for most subjects in the first cohort. HLA typing was unavailable for some donors at each locus, so association tests used only the typed subset. A later analysis found that TCR association rates varied across HLA loci, with DRB1 alleles showing the most associated TCRs and HLA-C alleles the fewest. Three of the identified cytomegalovirus-associated TCR beta chains were confirmed in vitro to be specific for cytomegalovirus antigens. The study listed approximately 160 TCR beta chains as associated with cytomegalovirus.

Libraries were built with the immunoSEQ multiplex PCR assay. For the multiplex PCR, a mixture combining 60 forward primers for TCR Vbeta segments and 13 reverse primers for TCR Jbeta segments was used. The CDR3 region of rearranged TCR beta genes was amplified from genomic DNA by a multiplex PCR assay. The Illumina HiSeq System was used to sequence the amplified TCR beta libraries as 87-base-pair reads. The original pipeline was this. A later analysis counted approximately 76 million unique TCR beta chains across the 550 to 800 repertoires, and 10 million to 11 million of these chains were shared by at least two donors. Raw reads were error-corrected and collapsed into unique sequences by a nearest-neighbor algorithm in which closely related sequences were merged to remove PCR and sequencing errors. V, D and J gene segments were assigned by aligning CDR3 sequences to IMGT reference sequences. For a sequence to be retained, at least a six-nucleotide match to both a V gene segment and a J gene segment was required. A rearrangement counted as productive if the CDR3 had no stop codons and remained in frame with V and J, and every other rearrangement counted as non-productive. CDR3 was defined by IMGT convention, running from the second conserved V-encoded cysteine to the conserved J-encoded phenylalanine. The earlier analysis of 500 to 750 of the donors excluded any sequence lacking an unambiguous match to a single V gene segment. In an earlier analysis of around 600 of the donors, V segments were called functional above 56.7% productive rearrangements and were called segregating when the between-donor standard deviation exceeded 5%. A statistical classification framework was developed to diagnose cytomegalovirus status using the catalog of TCR beta chain sequences. V and J gene assignment, in a later analysis, came from comparing TCR nucleotide sequences with IMGT/GENE-DB human TR gene sequences. A later analysis assigned CDR3 sequences and most-parsimonious VDJ recombination scenarios with the TCRdist pipeline. A later analysis defined each TCR beta chain by its CDR3 amino acid sequence plus V-gene family, and excluded reads lacking a unique V-gene family. A later analysis removed 450 to 600 highly shared, low-generation-probability nucleotide sequences to deal with suspected cross-contamination and a sequencing artifact. In a later analysis, a clonal expansion index was calculated for each public chain from normalized within-repertoire ranks of inferred template counts. A later analysis computed generation probabilities with a VDJ recombination model fitted to out-of-frame rearrangements, and checked the results against IGoR. In a later analysis, hypergeometric tests were used to score TCR-TCR, TCR-HLA and TCR-CMV co-occurrence, with a repertoire-size bias correction applied to TCR pairs. A later analysis estimated false discovery rates by permuting HLA or CMV assignments 20 times. In a later analysis, co-occurring TCRs were grouped with DBSCAN, and TCRdist sequence similarity was added when clustering was performed within HLA-allele-positive subsets. Repertoires with fewer than 30,000 or more than 120,000 public chains were left out of co-occurrence clustering, as were a handful of repertoires with anomalous nucleotide sharing. TCRdb took this table from immuneACCESS and kept in-frame rearrangements with V and J called. Such tables lack part of the clones; where checked against another copy, unresolved V genes explain under half of the gap, and the rest is unexplained. V and J calls and clone size are as listed in that table; D and trimming were resolved from the DNA. This sample lists fewer than 140,000 clones; around 75% were detected once. The ten largest clones capture 2.8% of the sample.

CDR3 length: 11 amino acids, cysteine to phenylalanine. Solely the CDR3 DNA is kept, with 33 bases framed from the first base. Via the germline V gene (reference sequence), CDR1 is GTSNPN and CDR2 SVGIG. Relative to germline, V is 5 bases shorter and J is 4 bases shorter, with 9 bases between their ends. The cohort was made up of 500 to 800 healthy bone marrow donors. At the time of sampling, every cohort member was nominally healthy, though immune exposures that went unrecorded were likely present. The donor tested CMV seronegative, placing the donor among the 300 to 400 seronegative members of the cohort. Each donor provided a peripheral blood sample, and peripheral blood mononuclear cells were used for TCR beta sequencing. The Qiagen DNeasy Blood Extraction Kit was used to extract genomic DNA from the blood cell samples.

Recombination connected TRBV30 to TRBJ2-7; TRBD2 might be the D gene, on 6 matching bases. Sequences were obtained from PBMCs. This clonotype was obtained from a female donor in good health and CMV-seronegative. The nucleotide sequence reads as follows: TGTGCCTGGGGGGAGGAGTACGAGCAGTACTTC. Protein translation: CAWGEEYEQYF.